Presented here are 4 T cell receptor beta chains from one specimen sequenced in a study of radiotherapy plus CTLA-4 blockade in lung cancer. The method was immunoSEQ multiplex PCR; TCRdb's version includes in-frame clones alone and lacks a portion of them. The repertoire holds under 15,000 clones, with 80% to 90% as singletons. The sample consisted of peripheral blood, taken from a patient treated with radiotherapy plus ipilimumab. The receptor source for this set is a human donor with non-small cell lung cancer that progressed on radiotherapy plus ipilimumab.

The chain recombines TRBV10-2 with TRBJ1-1, with TRBD1 as a possible D gene (6 bases). V was clipped by 3 bases and J by 2 bases, with 13 bases between them. CDR3 size: 15 residues. CDR1 is WSHSY and CDR2 is SAAADI in the germline V gene. CDR3 sequence (DNA): TGCGCCAGCAGTGACAGGGGCGGGATAAACACTGAAGCTTTCTTT. Translation: CASSDRGGINTEAFF.

V gene TRBV4-1 combines with J gene TRBJ2-3; TRBD1 matches at 8 bases. V was pared by 1 base and J by 0 bases, with 3 bases of the junction left unmatched. CDR1 is MGHRA and CDR2 is YSYEKL in the germline V gene. The CDR3 length is 16 residues. The CDR3 sequence: CASSQGDRGSTDTQYF. Written as DNA, the CDR3 is TGCGCCAGCAGCCAAGGAGACAGGGGTAGCACAGATACGCAGTATTTT.

J is TRBJ2-1 and V is TRBV2, with TRBD1 matching over 9 bases. V shed 5 bases and J 5 bases; nucleotides not matched to a gene: 10. The CDR3 runs to 16 residues. From germline, CDR1 is SNHLY and CDR2 FYNNEI. CDR3 sequence reads: CASSSTGTGFNNEQFF. CDR3 DNA sequence: TGTGCCAGCAGTTCTACCGGGACAGGGTTCAACAATGAGCAGTTCTTC.

The V and J genes are TRBV27 and TRBJ1-1; D not certain. Trimming shortened V by 0 bases and J by 0 bases, and 8 bases separated the two germline ends. The CDR3 runs 15 residues. Germline values: CDR1 MNHEY, CDR2 SMNVEV (reference sequence). The CDR3 bases are TGTGCCAGCAGTTTATCGCCAGACATGAACACTGAAGCTTTCTTT. The encoded protein is CASSLSPDMNTEAFF.